What follows are 9 T cell receptor beta chains derived from one specimen sequenced in a study of technical replicates of blood from a few donors. Assay used: immunoSEQ multiplex PCR; TCRdb lists only in-frame clones, some missing. The repertoire has about 85,000 clones, approximately 94% of them found once; the top ten carry roughly 0.25%. Sequencing was done on a sample of T cells isolated from PBMCs. All receptors come from a human donor in good health.

The J gene is TRBJ1-2, the V gene TRBV10-1; no clear D. With 4 bases removed from V and 7 bases from J, the gap between germline ends came to 13 bases. This CDR3 is built from 13 residues. Germline V gene sequence: CDR1 WNHNN, CDR2 SYGVQD (reference sequence). The CDR3 DNA reads TGCGCCAGCAGTGCCCGGGTGGTTGGTGGCTACACCTTC. Protein: CASSARVVGGYTF.

Only a few counts were recorded for this clone. The CDR3 here is CASSATGTGGSPLHF. CDR3 bases: TGTGCCAGCAGTGCCACCGGGACAGGGGGTTCACCCCTCCACTTT. The chain links TRBV6-1 to TRBJ1-6; 11 nucleotides line up with TRBD1. Germline V gives CDR1 MNHNS, CDR2 SASEGT. CDR3 length equals 15 residues. The V segment lost 4 bases and the J segment 9 bases; nucleotides outside the gene matches: 5.

V and J are TRBV6-5 and TRBJ2-7; no firm D call. V dropped 8 bases and J dropped 3 bases, with 11 bases sitting between them. Per the germline V gene, CDR1 is MNHEY and CDR2 is SVGAGI. CDR3 length: 12 residues. The chain's CDR3 is CASSSGFYEQYF. The CDR3 bases are TGTGCCAGCTCGTCCGGGTTCTACGAGCAGTACTTC.

The rearrangement links TRBV10-3 to TRBJ1-1; D is possibly TRBD1 (5 bases). The germline V gene has CDR1 ENHRY and CDR2 SYGVKD. The CDR3 length is 14 residues. V lost 10 bases, J lost 1 base, and 16 bases lay in between. CDR3 DNA: TGTGCCACCGTCCGCGGGACGGGGAACACTGAAGCTTTCTTT. Translation gives CATVRGTGNTEAFF.

J is TRBJ1-6 and V is TRBV28; 8 nucleotides line up with TRBD1. Unmatched junction bases numbered 4, after V lost 5 bases and J lost 1 base. Germline V gives CDR1 MDHEN, CDR2 SYDVKM. CDR3 size: 16 residues. CDR3 amino acids: CASSEQGGSYNSPLHF. As DNA, the CDR3 is TGTGCCAGCAGTGAACAGGGGGGGTCCTATAATTCACCCCTCCACTTT.

The gene calls are TRBV7-9 and TRBJ2-5, with D perhaps matching TRBD2 (5 bases). The germline V gene has CDR1 SEHNR and CDR2 FQNEAQ (reference sequence). The CDR3 consists of 13 residues. Trimming stripped 3 bases from V and 5 bases from J, with 10 bases between. DNA for the CDR3: TGTGCCAGCAGCTTGGGAGTCCCGGAGACCCAGTACTTC. This translates into CASSLGVPETQYF.

The V and J genes are TRBV23-1 and TRBJ2-1, with 8 bases lining up with TRBD2. TRBV23-1 is an ORF for which the function is uncertain. V shed 4 bases, J shed 13 bases, and the junction held 33 bases outside the gene matches. CDR3 length equals 21 residues. CDR3 in amino acids: CASSLIAGSVPVRNCSPVQFF. As DNA, the CDR3 is TGCGCCAGCAGTCTGATAGCGGGAAGTGTCCCTGTCAGGAACTGCTCCCCTGTCCAGTTCTTC.

This clone was picked up one time. This rearrangement joins TRBV4-1 to TRBJ1-1; 12 nucleotides align to TRBD1. The J segment lost 1 base and the V segment lost 4 bases, leaving 19 bases of the junction unmatched. This CDR3 is 21 amino acids long. Germline values: CDR1 MGHRA, CDR2 YSYEKL. Written as DNA, the CDR3 is TGCGCCAGCAGCCTCGATTCGGCCCGGGACAGGGGGCGGTCATCGAACACTGAAGCTTTCTTT. Translating it yields CASSLDSARDRGRSSNTEAFF.

The chain couples TRBV10-3 to TRBJ2-3; weak D call: TRBD2 (5 bases). Germline V CDR1 and CDR2: ENHRY, SYGVKD. Trimming removed 5 bases from V and 5 bases from J, with 20 bases in between. This CDR3 is built from 16 residues. CDR3 loop: CAISPITGPEGDTQYF. Written as DNA, the CDR3 is TGTGCCATCAGTCCCATCACCGGGCCCGAGGGAGATACGCAGTATTTT.